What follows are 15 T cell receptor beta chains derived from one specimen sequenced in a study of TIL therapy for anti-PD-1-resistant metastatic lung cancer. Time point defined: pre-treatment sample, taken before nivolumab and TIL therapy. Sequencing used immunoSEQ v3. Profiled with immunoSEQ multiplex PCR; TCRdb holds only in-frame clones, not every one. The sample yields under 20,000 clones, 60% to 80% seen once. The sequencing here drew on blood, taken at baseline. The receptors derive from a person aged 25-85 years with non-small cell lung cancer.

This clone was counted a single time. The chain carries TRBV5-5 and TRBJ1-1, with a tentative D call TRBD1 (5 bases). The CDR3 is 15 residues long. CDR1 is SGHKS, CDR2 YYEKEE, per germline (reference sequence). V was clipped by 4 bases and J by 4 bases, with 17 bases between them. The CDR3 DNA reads TGTGCCAGCAGCGGGTGGCTCGGGACGGGCACTGAAGCTTTCTTT. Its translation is CASSGWLGTGTEAFF. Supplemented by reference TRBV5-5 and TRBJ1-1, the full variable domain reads DAGVTQSPTHLIKTRGQQVTLRCSPISGHKSVSWYQQVLGQGPQFIFQYYEKEERGRGNFPDRFSARQFPNYSSELNVNALLLGDSALYLCASSGWLGTGTEAFFGQGTRLTVV.

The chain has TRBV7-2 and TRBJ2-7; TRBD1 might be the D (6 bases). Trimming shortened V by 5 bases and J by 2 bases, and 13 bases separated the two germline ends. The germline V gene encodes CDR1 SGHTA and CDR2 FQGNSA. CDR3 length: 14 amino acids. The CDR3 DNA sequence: TGTGCCAGCAGCCCACGGGACAAGACCTACGAGCAGTACTTC. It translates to CASSPRDKTYEQYF.

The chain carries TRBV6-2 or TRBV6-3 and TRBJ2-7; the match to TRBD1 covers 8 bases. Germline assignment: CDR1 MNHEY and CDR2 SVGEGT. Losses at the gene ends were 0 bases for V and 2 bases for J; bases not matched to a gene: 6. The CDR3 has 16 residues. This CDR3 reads CASSYSRTGSTYEQYF. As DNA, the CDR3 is TGTGCCAGCAGTTACTCCCGGACAGGGAGCACCTACGAGCAGTACTTC.

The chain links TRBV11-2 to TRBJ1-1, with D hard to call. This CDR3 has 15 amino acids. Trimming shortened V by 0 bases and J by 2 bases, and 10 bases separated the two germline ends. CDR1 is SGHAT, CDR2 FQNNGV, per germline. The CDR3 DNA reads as TGTGCCAGCAGCTTAGACAGATCAGCTAACACTGAAGCTTTCTTT. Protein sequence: CASSLDRSANTEAFF.

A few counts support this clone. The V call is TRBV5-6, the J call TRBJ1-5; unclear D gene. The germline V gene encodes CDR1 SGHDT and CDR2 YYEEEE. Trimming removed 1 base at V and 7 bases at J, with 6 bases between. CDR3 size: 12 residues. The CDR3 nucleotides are TGTGCCAGCAGCTTGATCGGACAGCCCCAGCATTTT. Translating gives CASSLIGQPQHF.

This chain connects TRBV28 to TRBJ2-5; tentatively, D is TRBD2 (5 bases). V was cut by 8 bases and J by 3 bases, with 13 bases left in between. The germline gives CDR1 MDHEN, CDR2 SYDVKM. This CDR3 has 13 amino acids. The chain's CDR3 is CASHWAGKETQYF. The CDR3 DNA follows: TGTGCCAGCCACTGGGCGGGCAAAGAGACCCAGTACTTC.

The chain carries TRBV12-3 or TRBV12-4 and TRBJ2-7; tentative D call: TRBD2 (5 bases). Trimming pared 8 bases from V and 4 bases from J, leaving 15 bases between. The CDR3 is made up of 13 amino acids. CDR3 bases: TGTGCCAGCGGCAACCCCGGGGAATACGAGCAGTACTTC. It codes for CASGNPGEYEQYF.

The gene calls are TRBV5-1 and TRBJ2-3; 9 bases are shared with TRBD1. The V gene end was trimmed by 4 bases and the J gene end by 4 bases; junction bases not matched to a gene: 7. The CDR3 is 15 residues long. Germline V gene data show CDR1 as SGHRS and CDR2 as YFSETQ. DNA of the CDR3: TGCGCCAGCAGCCCCACAGACAGGGGGGCAGATACGCAGTATTTT. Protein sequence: CASSPTDRGADTQYF. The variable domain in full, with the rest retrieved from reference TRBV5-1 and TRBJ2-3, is KAGVTQTPRYLIKTRGQQVTLSCSPISGHRSVSWYQQTPGQGLQFLFEYFSETQRNKGNFPGRFSGRQFSNSRSEMNVSTLELGDSALYLCASSPTDRGADTQYFGPGTRLTVL.

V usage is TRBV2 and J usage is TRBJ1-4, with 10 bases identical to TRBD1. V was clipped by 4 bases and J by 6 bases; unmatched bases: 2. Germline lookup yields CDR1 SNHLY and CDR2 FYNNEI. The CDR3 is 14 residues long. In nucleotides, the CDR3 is TGTGCCAGCAGTGCGGACAGGGGGTATGAAAAACTGTTTTTT. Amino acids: CASSADRGYEKLFF.

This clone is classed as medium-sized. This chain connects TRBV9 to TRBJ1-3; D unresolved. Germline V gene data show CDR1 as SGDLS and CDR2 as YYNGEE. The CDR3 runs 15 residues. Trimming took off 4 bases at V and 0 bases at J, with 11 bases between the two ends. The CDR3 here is CASSQIASSGNTIYF. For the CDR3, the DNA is TGTGCCAGCAGCCAGATAGCTAGCTCTGGAAACACCATATATTTT. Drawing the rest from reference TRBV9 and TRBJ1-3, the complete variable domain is DSGVTQTPKHLITATGQRVTLRCSPRSGDLSVYWYQQSLDQGLQFLIQYYNGEERAKGNILERFSAQQFPDLHSELNLSSLELGDSALYFCASSQIASSGNTIYFGEGSWLTVV.

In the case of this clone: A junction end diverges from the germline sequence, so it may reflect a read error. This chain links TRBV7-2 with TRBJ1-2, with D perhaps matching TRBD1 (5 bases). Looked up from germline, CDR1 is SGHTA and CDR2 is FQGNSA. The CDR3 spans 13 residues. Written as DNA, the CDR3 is TGTGCCAGCAGTTTAGCAGGGCCCTATGGCTACACCTTC. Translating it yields CASSLAGPYGYTF.

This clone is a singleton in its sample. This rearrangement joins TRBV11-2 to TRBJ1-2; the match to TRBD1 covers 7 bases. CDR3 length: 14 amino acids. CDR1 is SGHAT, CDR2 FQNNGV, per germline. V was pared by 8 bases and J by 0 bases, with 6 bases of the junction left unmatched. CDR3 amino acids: CASRSDRANYGYTF. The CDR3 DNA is TGTGCCAGCCGTTCCGACAGGGCTAACTATGGCTACACCTTC.

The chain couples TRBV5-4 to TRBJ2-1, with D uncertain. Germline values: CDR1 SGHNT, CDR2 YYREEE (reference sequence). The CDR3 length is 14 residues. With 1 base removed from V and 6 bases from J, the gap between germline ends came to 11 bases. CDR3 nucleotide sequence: TGTGCCAGCAGCTTGAAATCCGGTGGCAATGAGCAGTTCTTC. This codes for CASSLKSGGNEQFF.

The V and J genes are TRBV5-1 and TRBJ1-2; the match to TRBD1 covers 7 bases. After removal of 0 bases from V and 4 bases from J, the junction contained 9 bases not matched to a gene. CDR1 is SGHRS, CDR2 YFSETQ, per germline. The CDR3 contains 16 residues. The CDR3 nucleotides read TGCGCCAGCAGCTTGGGGAGGGACAGCCTGGCCTATGGCTACACCTTC. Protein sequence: CASSLGRDSLAYGYTF.

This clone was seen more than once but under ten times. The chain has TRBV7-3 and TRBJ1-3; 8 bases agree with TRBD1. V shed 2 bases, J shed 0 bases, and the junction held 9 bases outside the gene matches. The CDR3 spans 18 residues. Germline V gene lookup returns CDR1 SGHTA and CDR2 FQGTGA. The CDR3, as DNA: TGTGCCAGCAGCTTAGAAGGACAGGGAGGGAGCTCTGGAAACACCATATATTTT. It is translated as CASSLEGQGGSSGNTIYF.